Following are 24 T cell receptor beta chains from one sample sequenced in a study of T cells after posttransplantation cyclophosphamide. Measured with immunoSEQ multiplex PCR; TCRdb has only the in-frame clones, and not every one. This record lists roughly 12,000 clones, none seen once only, and the top ten clones contain over 20%. A marrow graft followed busulfan-fludarabine conditioning, with cyclophosphamide on days +3 and +4. The material sequenced was PBMCs, taken after allogeneic stem cell transplant with posttransplant cyclophosphamide. The receptors originated from a female patient aged 35 to 55 who received an allogeneic stem cell transplant from a related donor, was CMV-positive, and had acute GVHD only. Some T cells may be provided by the graft donor.

In this sample, this clone turned up many times. Written as DNA, the CDR3 is TGTGCCAGTATGAGACAGGGCGGTGAAGCTTTCTTT. It translates to CASMRQGGEAFF. J is TRBJ1-1 and V is TRBV19, with 7 bases lining up with TRBD1. The CDR3 totals 12 residues. Germline-derived CDR1 and CDR2 are LNHDA and SQIVND (reference sequence). V lost 7 bases and J lost 7; bases outside the gene matches: 6.

Many counts were recorded for this clone. The chain combines TRBV5-6 with TRBJ2-2, with 7 bases identical to TRBD1. Looked up from germline, CDR1 is SGHDT and CDR2 is YYEEEE. The CDR3 contains 16 residues. After removal of 2 bases from V and 5 bases from J, the junction contained 9 bases not matched to a gene. CDR3: CASSFGQEVFTGELFF. Written as DNA, the CDR3 is TGTGCCAGCAGCTTCGGACAGGAGGTTTTTACCGGGGAGCTGTTTTTT.

The rearrangement links TRBV6-5 to TRBJ1-6; the D is unclear. V was pared by 10 bases and J by 9 bases, with 19 bases between. Germline CDR1 and CDR2: MNHEY and SVGAGI. The CDR3 is made up of 14 amino acids. The CDR3 protein is CAKHKRVGGSPLHF. The CDR3 nucleotides read TGTGCCAAGCACAAGCGGGTTGGTGGTTCACCCCTCCACTTT.

This clone showed up many times. The V call is TRBV20-1, the J call TRBJ2-5, with D uncertain. This CDR3 region has 11 residues. Germline CDR1 DFQATT, CDR2 SNEGSKA (reference sequence). For the CDR3, the DNA is TGCAGCTCAGCGTACGGGGAGACCCAGTACTTC. This translates into CSSAYGETQYF.

This clone was observed at least ten times. The V gene is TRBV5-8, the J gene TRBJ1-5; 7 positions match TRBD1. This CDR3 has 14 amino acids. Germline-derived CDR1 and CDR2 are SGHTS and YDEGEE. V was clipped by 0 bases and J by 6 bases; unmatched bases: 3. The CDR3 sequence is CASSLEGAGQPQHF. The CDR3 DNA is TGTGCCAGCAGCTTGGAGGGGGCTGGTCAGCCCCAGCATTTT.

This clone turned up a few times. The chain uses TRBV5-1 and TRBJ2-5; 7 bases are a match to TRBD2. The germline gives CDR1 SGHRS, CDR2 YFSETQ. With 0 bases clipped from V and 11 bases from J, the junction kept 10 bases outside the gene matches. The CDR3 contains 14 residues. The CDR3 coding sequence is TGCGCCAGCAGCTTGGGACTAGCTGGACTCTGGCAGTACTTC. Translation: CASSLGLAGLWQYF.

This clone was found many times. The CDR3 DNA is TGTGCCAGCAGACTGGGGGGGGACCAAGAGACCCAGTACTTC. Its protein product is CASRLGGDQETQYF. V is TRBV9 and J is TRBJ2-5, with 7 nucleotides matching TRBD2. This CDR3 comprises 14 residues. Germline V lookup: CDR1 SGDLS, CDR2 YYNGEE. Trimming took 5 bases from V and 0 from J; bases not matched to a gene: 4.

Concerning this clone: The same CDR3 arises from other DNA sequences in this sample as well. CDR3 sequence (DNA): TGTGCCAGCTCGCCGGCAGGGAACACTGAAGCTTTCTTT. Residues: CASSPAGNTEAFF. The J gene is TRBJ1-1, the V gene TRBV18; D ambiguous. This CDR3 region has 13 residues. Germline V gene lookup returns CDR1 KGHSH and CDR2 LQKENI. The V and J ends lost 6 bases and 1 base respectively, with 9 bases between them.

This clone was seen ten or more times. V usage is TRBV27 and J usage is TRBJ2-7, with D perhaps matching TRBD2 (7 bases). V was pared by 5 bases and J by 2 bases, with 13 bases between. This CDR3 has 14 amino acids. CDR1 is MNHEY and CDR2 is SMNVEV in the germline V gene (reference sequence). In nucleotides, the CDR3 is TGTGCCAGCAGTCGGGGGGACAAGCCCTACGAGCAGTACTTC. Translated: CASSRGDKPYEQYF.

This clone showed up many times. CDR3 region: CASSLGGGVGTEAFF. The CDR3 DNA follows: TGTGCCAGCAGCTTAGGAGGGGGCGTTGGCACTGAAGCTTTCTTT. The chain has TRBV7-8 and TRBJ1-1, with 7 positions matching TRBD1. The germline gives CDR1 SGHVS, CDR2 FQNEAQ. The CDR3 is 15 amino acids. V lost 1 base to trimming and J lost 4 bases; unmatched junction nucleotides: 6. The variable domain in full, completed from reference TRBV7-8 and TRBJ1-1, reads GAGVSQSPRYKVAKRGQDVALRCDPISGHVSLFWYQQALGQGPEFLTYFQNEAQLDKSGLPSDRFFAERPEGSVSTLKIQRTQQEDSAVYLCASSLGGGVGTEAFFGQGTRLTVV.

Many counts were recorded for this clone. CDR3: CASSLDSGVVDTQYF. The DNA for the CDR3 is TGCGCCAGCAGCTTGGATAGCGGGGTTGTAGATACGCAGTATTTT. The V call is TRBV5-1, the J call TRBJ2-3, with 8 bases matching TRBD2. The germline V gene encodes CDR1 SGHRS and CDR2 YFSETQ. The junction had 5 bases not matched to a gene; V was cut back by 0 bases and J by 5 bases. The CDR3 has 15 residues.

This clone was detected ten times or more. J is TRBJ2-1 and V is TRBV4-3; 8 bases are shared with TRBD1. There are 19 residues in the CDR3. The germline V gene encodes CDR1 LGHNA and CDR2 YSLEER. The V and J ends lost 3 bases and 10 bases, in that order; junction bases with no gene match: 23. CDR3 nucleotide sequence: TGCGCCAGCAGCCAGCAACCCCTCCGCGCTGACAGGGGAGGCGAGGAGCAGTTCTTC. Translated, it gives CASSQQPLRADRGGEEQFF.

This clone was seen ten or more times. This chain connects TRBV10-2 to TRBJ2-7; the match to TRBD1 covers 11 bases. Germline V gene data show CDR1 as WSHSY and CDR2 as SAAADI. This CDR3 comprises 14 residues. Germline trimming cut 6 bases from V and 7 bases from J; bases unmatched to any gene: 8. The DNA for the CDR3 is TGCGCCAGCAGGCCCGGACAGGGGGCGCGGGAGCAGTACTTC. Translation: CASRPGQGAREQYF.

This clone was seen repeatedly, ten times or more. The rearrangement joins TRBV6-1 to TRBJ2-2; TRBD2 aligns across 14 bases. CDR1 is MNHNS, CDR2 SASEGT, per germline. The CDR3 runs to 15 residues. J was trimmed by 6 bases and V by 4 bases; bases with no gene match: 1. CDR3 sequence (DNA): TGTGCCAGCAGTGGACTAGCGGGGGGGCCCGGGGAGCTGTTTTTT. It is translated as CASSGLAGGPGELFF.

The sample holds many counts of this clone. The chain carries TRBV19 and TRBJ2-1; TRBD1 matches at 7 bases. With 1 base clipped from V and 7 bases from J, the junction kept 10 bases outside the gene matches. There are 16 residues in the CDR3. In germline, CDR1 is LNHDA, CDR2 SQIVND (reference sequence). The CDR3 nucleotides read TGTGCCAGTAGTATAGCGGTATTGGCAGGGGGAAATGAGCAGTTCTTC. Amino acids: CASSIAVLAGGNEQFF.

This sequence joins TRBV19 and TRBJ2-1; 7 bases are shared with TRBD2. CDR3 length: 15 amino acids. J lost 2 bases, V lost 6 bases, and 7 bases had no gene match. Germline assignment: CDR1 LNHDA and CDR2 SQIVND (reference sequence). CDR3 amino acids: CASSPAGEPYNEQFF. For the CDR3, the DNA is TGTGCCAGTAGCCCGGCGGGAGAGCCCTACAATGAGCAGTTCTTC.

The sample holds many counts of this clone. The chain joins TRBV21-1 to TRBJ1-5; TRBD1, the table's D call, was not compared with the DNA. TRBV21-1 is annotated as a pseudogene. This CDR3 has 17 residues. In DNA, the CDR3 is TGTGCCAGCAGCAAAAGGGCAGGGCGCCGTTACAATCAGCCCCAGCATTTT. Protein: CASSKRAGRRYNQPQHF.

This clone was seen repeatedly, ten times or more. V gene TRBV7-8 combines with J gene TRBJ2-2; 12 nucleotides match TRBD2. This CDR3 has 18 amino acids. The V segment lost 2 bases and the J segment 4 bases; nucleotides outside the gene matches: 8. CDR1 is SGHVS, CDR2 FQNEAQ, per germline. CDR3 coding DNA: TGTGCCAGCAGCTTACTAGCGGGGGGGCGGGTTCGCACCGGGGAGCTGTTTTTT. Translating it yields CASSLLAGGRVRTGELFF.

Ten or more counts support this clone. This rearrangement joins TRBV5-1 to TRBJ1-1; D perhaps matches TRBD1 (6 bases). Germline V gene lookup returns CDR1 SGHRS and CDR2 YFSETQ. The germline V and J ends were trimmed by 4 bases and 0 bases, with 10 bases remaining between them. This CDR3 is 14 amino acids long. CDR3 nucleotide sequence: TGCGCCAGCAGCGGGGGCATGATGAACACTGAAGCTTTCTTT. Its protein is CASSGGMMNTEAFF.

This clone appeared many times. The chain joins TRBV28 to TRBJ1-5, with 9 nucleotides matching TRBD1. The CDR3 is made up of 11 amino acids. The J segment lost 13 bases and the V segment lost 3 bases, leaving 1 base of the junction unmatched. Germline CDR1 and CDR2: MDHEN and SYDVKM. CDR3 sequence (DNA): TGTGCCAGCAGTTTGGGGACAGGGCAGCATTTT. Amino acids: CASSLGTGQHF.

The chain carries TRBV9 and TRBJ2-7, with TRBD1 matching 9 bases. Germline trimming cut 3 bases from V and 6 bases from J; bases unmatched to any gene: 16. CDR3 size: 17 residues. Germline values: CDR1 SGDLS, CDR2 YYNGEE. The CDR3 sequence is CASSATGGVVGSSEQYF. CDR3 sequence (DNA): TGTGCCAGCAGCGCCACAGGGGGCGTGGTGGGTTCGTCCGAGCAGTACTTC.

This clone came up many times. V and J are TRBV4-3 and TRBJ2-3; 8 bases are a match to TRBD2. Trimming cost V 0 bases and J 2 bases; bases outside gene matches: 13. Germline V CDR1 and CDR2: LGHNA, YSLEER. This CDR3 contains 19 residues. DNA of the CDR3: TGCGCCAGCAGCCAAGAGTTAGCGGGACCCTCCACCTACACAGATACGCAGTATTTT. This translates into CASSQELAGPSTYTDTQYF.

This clone was counted at least ten times. The chain carries TRBV5-1 and TRBJ1-1; 10 positions agree with TRBD1. The germline V gene encodes CDR1 SGHRS and CDR2 YFSETQ. V trimming: 2 bases; J trimming: 5 bases; junction bases outside the gene matches: 9. This CDR3 region has 16 residues. CDR3 in amino acids: CASSFRPGTGVTEAFF. In DNA form, the CDR3 reads TGCGCCAGCAGCTTCAGACCCGGGACAGGGGTAACTGAAGCTTTCTTT.

This clone appeared many times. V and J are TRBV5-6 and TRBJ2-3, with 10 bases matching TRBD1. Germline CDR1 reads SGHDT; CDR2 reads YYEEEE. This CDR3 contains 15 residues. Losses at the gene ends were 1 base for V and 6 bases for J; bases not matched to a gene: 5. CDR3 nucleotide sequence: TGTGCCAGCAGCTTGAGTGGGACAGGGGTCGATACGCAGTATTTT. Encoded protein: CASSLSGTGVDTQYF.